Shown below are 16 T cell receptor beta chains from a single sample sequenced in a study of cytomegalovirus exposure and HLA in healthy donors. It was with 60 Vbeta and 13 Jbeta primers that the PCR ran. Sequenced by immunoSEQ multiplex PCR; TCRdb stores in-frame clones only, minus some. The table shows roughly 200,000 clones, with around 78% occurring only once. Source material: PBMCs. The receptors derive from a woman aged 25-40 years in good health and CMV-seropositive.

This clone has just one count. This rearrangement joins TRBV30 to TRBJ1-6; D remains ambiguous. The CDR3 totals 13 residues. V was trimmed by 1 base and J by 9 bases, leaving 10 bases between them. Germline CDR1 reads GTSNPN; CDR2 reads SVGIG (reference sequence). DNA of the CDR3: TGTGCCTGGAGTGAGATAAGGAGTTCACCCCTCCACTTT. Protein sequence: CAWSEIRSSPLHF.

J is TRBJ2-7 and V is TRBV2, with D possibly matching TRBD2 (5 bases). The germline gives CDR1 SNHLY, CDR2 FYNNEI. Trimming took 6 bases from V and 8 from J, leaving 20 bases between them. CDR3 size: 14 residues. This CDR3 reads CASRKDSPPDKQYF. The CDR3, as DNA: TGTGCCAGCAGGAAGGACTCCCCCCCCGATAAGCAGTACTTC. Drawing the rest from reference TRBV2 and TRBJ2-7, the complete variable domain is EPEVTQTPSHQVTQMGQEVILRCVPISNHLYFYWYRQILGQKVEFLVSFYNNEISEKSEIFDDQFSVERPDGSNFTLKIRSTKLEDSAMYFCASRKDSPPDKQYFGPGTRLTVT.

The chain links TRBV12-5 to TRBJ2-2; 7 bases are shared with TRBD2. The CDR3 runs to 15 residues. The germline V gene has CDR1 LGHNT and CDR2 FRNRAP. Trimming cost V 0 bases and J 4 bases; bases outside gene matches: 2. The CDR3 sequence: CASGLVRESTGELFF. The CDR3 DNA reads as TGTGCTAGTGGTTTGGTGCGGGAGAGCACCGGGGAGCTGTTTTTT.

The table lists this clone with a few counts. This chain connects TRBV28 to TRBJ2-1; 16 nucleotides line up with TRBD2. With 1 base clipped from V and 1 base from J, the junction kept 4 bases outside the gene matches. The CDR3 is 19 residues long. Germline CDR1 MDHEN, CDR2 SYDVKM. The CDR3 protein is CASSLSGLAGGGSYNEQFF. CDR3 in DNA: TGTGCCAGCAGTTTATCGGGACTAGCGGGGGGGGGTTCCTACAATGAGCAGTTCTTC.

This clone was recorded only once. This sequence joins TRBV7-9 and TRBJ1-1, with a weak D call TRBD1 (6 bases). This CDR3 region has 13 residues. Trimming pared 5 bases from V and 5 bases from J, leaving 12 bases between. Germline-derived CDR1 and CDR2 are SEHNR and FQNEAQ (reference sequence). CDR3 region: CASSPTGRTEAFF. CDR3 in DNA: TGTGCCAGCAGCCCCACAGGGAGAACTGAAGCTTTCTTT.

Here the CDR3 DNA reads TGTGCCTGGAGCGACAGCGGGGCCCGGGAGCTGTTTTTT. Encoded protein: CAWSDSGARELFF. The rearrangement joins TRBV30 to TRBJ2-2, with 7 bases matching TRBD2. Trimming cost V 3 bases and J 9 bases; bases outside gene matches: 7. Germline V gene lookup returns CDR1 GTSNPN and CDR2 SVGIG (reference sequence). The CDR3 is 13 amino acids.

The sample holds one count of this clone. In DNA, the CDR3 is TGCGCCAGCAGCTTACCAACTAGCGGGGGGGCTGAGAATGAGCAGTTCTTC. Residues: CASSLPTSGGAENEQFF. The V and J genes are TRBV5-1 and TRBJ2-1; 13 bases map to TRBD2. The length of the CDR3 is 17 residues. Germline-derived CDR1 and CDR2 are SGHRS and YFSETQ. With V trimmed by 2 bases and J by 7 bases, 9 bases remained unmatched.

The chain employs TRBV5-8 and TRBJ2-2, with D perhaps TRBD1 (6 bases). CDR1 and CDR2 from the germline V gene are SGHTS and YDEGEE. V was pared by 3 bases and J by 1 base, with 13 bases between. The CDR3 extends over 16 amino acids. The CDR3 sequence is CASSYAGTWNTGELFF. The DNA for the CDR3 is TGTGCCAGCAGCTACGCCGGGACATGGAACACCGGGGAGCTGTTTTTT.

This chain links TRBV2 with TRBJ2-7; D is possibly TRBD1 (6 bases). Trimming took 4 bases from V and 7 from J, leaving 23 bases between them. The CDR3 spans 16 residues. Germline values: CDR1 SNHLY, CDR2 FYNNEI. The CDR3 here is CASSGWGPREVGEQYF. The DNA for the CDR3 is TGTGCCAGCAGTGGGTGGGGGCCCCGGGAAGTTGGGGAGCAGTACTTC.

The rearrangement joins TRBV11-2 to TRBJ2-4; TRBD2 is a possible D gene (7 bases). The CDR3 contains 15 residues. Trimming stripped 1 base from V and 6 bases from J, with 13 bases between. Germline assignment: CDR1 SGHAT and CDR2 FQNNGV. The CDR3 sequence: CASSLGGGRGNIQYF. The CDR3 coding sequence is TGTGCCAGCAGCTTAGGGGGGGGCAGGGGAAACATTCAGTACTTC.

V gene TRBV7-8 combines with J gene TRBJ2-3, with 8 bases matching TRBD2. V dropped 4 bases and J dropped 0; count of bases not matched to a gene: 9. Germline values: CDR1 SGHVS, CDR2 FQNEAQ. CDR3 length equals 17 residues. Here the CDR3 DNA reads TGTGCCAGCAGCTCCAGGAGTTCTAGCGGGAGCACAGATACGCAGTATTTT. This translates into CASSSRSSSGSTDTQYF.

In its sample, this clone was seen once. The chain recombines TRBV14 with TRBJ2-4; 11 positions agree with TRBD1. Looked up from germline, CDR1 is SGHDN and CDR2 is FVKESK. This CDR3 spans 15 amino acids. Germline trimming cut 4 bases from V and 3 bases from J; bases unmatched to any gene: 2. The CDR3, as DNA: TGTGCCAGCAGCCGGGACAGGGGGGTCAAAAACATTCAGTACTTC. Residues: CASSRDRGVKNIQYF.

This chain uses TRBV19 with TRBJ2-7; TRBD1 matches 8 bases. CDR3 length equals 17 residues. Per germline, CDR1 LNHDA and CDR2 SQIVND (reference sequence). Trimming cost V 3 bases and J 1 base; bases outside gene matches: 11. CDR3 DNA: TGTGCCAGTAGTATGAGTTCGGGCAGGGGGCATTCCTACGAGCAGTACTTC. Translating gives CASSMSSGRGHSYEQYF.

This clone was seen a few times. The rearrangement uses TRBV10-3 and TRBJ1-4; 9 bases align to TRBD1. CDR1 ENHRY and CDR2 SYGVKD come from the germline V gene. The length of the CDR3 is 16 residues. The J segment lost 0 bases and the V segment lost 4 bases, leaving 3 bases of the junction unmatched. The CDR3 DNA sequence: TGTGCCATCAGTGGGGGACAGGGATCAACTAATGAAAAACTGTTTTTT. Translating it yields CAISGGQGSTNEKLFF.

The chain links TRBV6-6 to TRBJ2-1; a possible D gene is TRBD2 (6 bases). CDR1 is MNHNY and CDR2 is SVGAGI in the germline V gene (reference sequence). There are 12 residues in the CDR3. The V and J ends lost 8 bases and 3 bases respectively, with 8 bases between them. The CDR3 coding sequence is TGTGCCAGCCTTAGCGGCTACAATGAGCAGTTCTTC. As protein: CASLSGYNEQFF.

The gene calls are TRBV5-4 and TRBJ2-1; tentative D call: TRBD2 (6 bases). This CDR3 has 15 amino acids. CDR1 and CDR2 from the germline V gene are SGHNT and YYREEE (reference sequence). V gave up 5 bases and J gave up 6 bases, with 18 bases separating them. The CDR3 region has the DNA TGTGCCAGCAGTCGACGACTAGGATGGTCCAATGAGCAGTTCTTC. Encoded protein: CASSRRLGWSNEQFF.